These 18 T cell receptor beta chains were sequenced from one sample in a study of blood T cells in healthy people across ages. A second about 7 to 12 cycle PCR used barcoded and J-beta primers. Via MiXCR, TCRdb re-called the 5' RACE reads, giving one row per CDR3 protein. The sample includes roughly 1.5 million distinct CDR3 sequences, 40% to 45% seen only once; the top ten take approximately 4%. Sequenced: blood. These receptors came from a woman younger than 35 in good health.

V is TRBV3-1 and J is TRBJ2-1; D is perhaps TRBD2 (5 bases). Germline assignment: CDR1 LGHDT and CDR2 YNNKEL (reference sequence). The CDR3 consists of 15 residues. V was shortened by 3 bases and J by 5 bases, with 14 bases between the two germline ends. The CDR3 DNA follows: TGTGCCAGCAGCCACGGTTATAGCGCGCACAATGAGCAGTTCTTC. It codes for CASSHGYSAHNEQFF.

This sequence joins TRBV4-3 and TRBJ2-2; D is uncertain. The germline V gene has CDR1 LGHNA and CDR2 YSLEER. Trimming took off 3 bases at V and 1 base at J, with 6 bases between the two ends. The CDR3 spans 14 residues. The CDR3 DNA sequence: TGCGCCAGCAGCCATTACATGAACACCGGGGAGCTGTTTTTT. Translating gives CASSHYMNTGELFF.

The CDR3 bases are TGTGCCAGCAGCTTACGGGACTACTCCTACGAGCAGTACTTC. It encodes CASSLRDYSYEQYF. This sequence joins TRBV5-5 and TRBJ2-7; 7 bases are shared with TRBD2. The CDR3 sequence is 14 residues long. CDR1 is SGHKS and CDR2 is YYEKEE in the germline V gene (reference sequence). The V gene end was trimmed by 2 bases and the J gene end by 0 bases; junction bases not matched to a gene: 2.

This clonotype was counted between two and nine times. The chain is built from TRBV24-1 and TRBJ1-1; a weak D match, TRBD1 (5 bases). V lost 6 bases, J lost 3 bases, and 7 bases lay in between. Per the germline V gene, CDR1 is KGHDR and CDR2 is SFDVKD. The CDR3 spans 12 residues. Here the CDR3 DNA reads TGTGCCACCAGTTTAGGGGACACTGAAGCTTTCTTT. Its translation: CATSLGDTEAFF.

This rearrangement joins TRBV6-5 to TRBJ1-4; no definite D call. Germline values: CDR1 MNHEY, CDR2 SVGAGI. The CDR3 length is 12 residues. The V gene lost 8 bases and the J gene lost 5 bases, with 9 bases spanning the gap. CDR3 region: CASGPVNEKLFF. As DNA, the CDR3 is TGTGCCAGCGGGCCGGTCAATGAAAAACTGTTTTTT.

The chain couples TRBV6-4 to TRBJ2-7; D perhaps matches TRBD2 (5 bases). Trimming took 8 bases from V and 6 from J, leaving 14 bases between them. CDR3 length equals 12 residues. Germline-derived CDR1 and CDR2 are MRHNA and SNTAGT. The CDR3 sequence is CASWVGVPEQYF. The CDR3 DNA reads TGTGCCAGCTGGGTGGGAGTGCCCGAGCAGTACTTC.

The chain couples TRBV7-9 to TRBJ2-5; 10 nucleotides align to TRBD1. The closer fit of TRBJ2-1 to the DNA end suggests the J call may be wrong. This CDR3 contains 17 residues. Germline loops: CDR1 SEHNR, CDR2 FQNEAQ (reference sequence). This chain's CDR3 is CASSLAGTGVYQETQFF. The CDR3 nucleotides read TGTGCCAGCAGCTTAGCTGGGACAGGGGTGTACCAAGAGACCCAGTTCTTC.

This clonotype was recorded only once. CDR3 loop: CASSLSRVMNTEAFF. In DNA, the CDR3 is TGTGCCAGCAGTTTATCCAGGGTCATGAACACTGAAGCTTTCTTT. This chain connects TRBV27 to TRBJ1-1; D perhaps matches TRBD1 (5 bases). CDR3 length equals 15 residues. The V end lost 0 bases, the J end lost 0 bases, and 8 bases lay between the germline ends. Germline V CDR1 and CDR2: MNHEY, SMNVEV (reference sequence).

This clonotype came up a few times. The chain is built from TRBV4-3 and TRBJ1-2, with D unclear. V was pared by 0 bases and J by 2 bases, with 10 bases between. This CDR3 comprises 15 residues. Per germline, CDR1 LGHNA and CDR2 YSLEER. Here the CDR3 DNA reads TGCGCCAGCAGCCAAGATTCGGGATCCAACTATGGCTACACCTTC. It specifies CASSQDSGSNYGYTF.

The rearrangement joins TRBV4-3 to TRBJ2-6, with 7 bases fitting TRBD1. Germline loops: CDR1 LGHNA, CDR2 YSLEER. CDR3 length equals 20 residues. With V trimmed by 5 bases and J by 0 bases, 16 bases remained unmatched. CDR3 sequence (DNA): TGCGCCAGCAGCTGGGATTTTGAGGACAGGATTGTCTCTGGGGCCAACGTCCTGACTTTC. Residues: CASSWDFEDRIVSGANVLTF.

The rearrangement joins TRBV7-2 to TRBJ2-3, with D possibly TRBD2 on 5 matching bases. V was clipped by 0 bases and J by 6 bases, with 19 bases between them. The CDR3 is made up of 17 amino acids. The V gene's germline CDR1 is SGHTA and CDR2 FQGNSA. The CDR3 DNA reads TGTGCCAGCAGCTTAGCGTTGTATCAGCGGAGCGACGATACGCAGTATTTT. Translation: CASSLALYQRSDDTQYF. The full variable domain, with the rest looked up from reference TRBV7-2 and TRBJ2-3, is GAGVSQSPSNKVTEKGKDVELRCDPISGHTALYWYRQSLGQGLEFLIYFQGNSAPDKSGLPSDRFSAERTGGSVSTLTIQRTQQEDSAVYLCASSLALYQRSDDTQYFGPGTRLTVL.

This clonotype turned up a few times. The chain combines TRBV20-1 with TRBJ1-4; D remains unclear. The CDR3 runs 14 residues. V dropped 0 bases and J dropped 6 bases, with 11 bases sitting between them. The germline gives CDR1 DFQATT, CDR2 SNEGSKA (reference sequence). Written as DNA, the CDR3 is TGCAGTGCTAGAGACCGGGGTGACGATGAAAAACTGTTTTTT. Its translation is CSARDRGDDEKLFF.

V is TRBV25-1 and J is TRBJ1-3, with a weak D call TRBD1 (5 bases). Germline V gives CDR1 MGHDK, CDR2 SYGVNS. The CDR3 runs 15 residues. V lost 4 bases, J lost 1 base, and 11 bases lay in between. The CDR3 is CASSGVGGSGNTIYF. The CDR3 DNA follows: TGTGCCAGCAGTGGTGTGGGGGGGTCTGGAAACACCATATATTTT.

This chain connects TRBV2 to TRBJ2-7, with D perhaps being TRBD1 or TRBD2 (5 bases each). The CDR3 loop spans 14 amino acids. V lost 4 bases, J lost 1 base, and 11 bases lay in between. Germline assignment: CDR1 SNHLY and CDR2 FYNNEI. CDR3 in DNA: TGTGCCAGCAGTGGGGGACGGTTTTCCTACGAGCAGTACTTC. This gives the protein CASSGGRFSYEQYF.

The gene calls are TRBV7-9 and TRBJ1-1; 8 bases align to TRBD1. CDR1 is SEHNR, CDR2 FQNEAQ, per germline (reference sequence). The CDR3 is 15 amino acids. Germline trimming cut 4 bases from V and 6 bases from J; bases unmatched to any gene: 10. CDR3 amino acids: CASSSGTGDLAEAFF. CDR3 in DNA: TGTGCCAGCAGCTCAGGGACAGGTGATTTGGCTGAAGCTTTCTTT.

This chain connects TRBV30 to TRBJ2-1; 8 nucleotides agree with TRBD2. J gave up 6 bases and V 0 bases, and 4 bases lay outside the gene matches. The CDR3 covers 14 residues. CDR1 GTSNPN and CDR2 SVGIG come from the germline V gene (reference sequence). CDR3 nucleotides: TGTGCCTGGAGTGTACTTGCGGGGGGCAATGAGCAGTTCTTC. This encodes CAWSVLAGGNEQFF.

This clonotype was counted a few times. The chain is built from TRBV4-1 and TRBJ2-7, with TRBD2 identical over 10 bases. The junction had 6 bases not matched to a gene; V was cut back by 4 bases and J by 3 bases. The germline gives CDR1 MGHRA, CDR2 YSYEKL. The CDR3 loop spans 15 amino acids. CDR3 amino acids: CASSRLAGGRYEQYF. The CDR3, as DNA: TGCGCCAGCAGCCGGTTAGCGGGGGGACGCTACGAGCAGTACTTC.

Notes on this clonotype: The junction and the germline gene differ at one end; a read error may be behind it. The V gene is TRBV12-3 or TRBV12-4, the J gene TRBJ2-3, with TRBD2 matching 7 bases. CDR3 length: 16 amino acids. CDR3 in DNA: TGTGCCAGCAGTTTCCTGGCGGGGGTCGGCACAGATATGCAGTATTTT. Amino acid sequence: CASSFLAGVGTDMQYF.